This entry lists 29 T cell receptor beta chains sequenced from one sample in a study of identical twins (TCRdb year 2016). The library was prepared using 5' RACE. The reads were generated on an Illumina HiSeq 2000. TCRdb applied fastp at Q25 and MiXCR to the public reads, then kept only in-frame beta chains. For every CDR3 protein sequence, its rows merge into one entry that carries the most common genes and DNA. The sample table shows 430,000 or so distinct CDR3 sequences, and approximately 24% are seen once. About 2.9% of the sample is held by the ten biggest clonotypes. This sample was shared with a second study, whose subject was T cells expressing NK-cell markers.

Input material: CD4+ T cells sorted from blood. The receptors were gathered from a young woman in good health.

This clonotype has just a few counts. The chain uses TRBV10-3 and TRBJ2-5; 13 nucleotides line up with TRBD2. This CDR3 spans 15 amino acids. CDR1 is ENHRY and CDR2 is SYGVKD in the germline V gene. The J segment lost 4 bases and the V segment lost 4 bases, leaving 3 bases of the junction unmatched. Here the CDR3 DNA reads TGTGCCATCAGTGGACTAGCGGGAGGAGGAGAGACCCAGTACTTC. Translating it yields CAISGLAGGGETQYF.

This chain connects TRBV25-1 to TRBJ2-2; D might be TRBD2 (5 bases). V gave up 3 bases and J gave up 6 bases, with 8 bases separating them. The CDR3 contains 13 residues. Germline lookup yields CDR1 MGHDK and CDR2 SYGVNS. In DNA, the CDR3 is TGTGCCAGCAGTGAGTGGGGAGCCGGGGAGCTGTTTTTT. It specifies CASSEWGAGELFF.

V gene TRBV11-2 combines with J gene TRBJ1-1; possibly TRBD1 for D (6 bases). CDR1 and CDR2 from the germline V gene are SGHAT and FQNNGV. Trimming cost V 5 bases and J 6 bases, with 16 bases left between them. The CDR3 totals 14 residues. The CDR3, as DNA: TGTGCCAGCAGCCCCGGGGGGGGGCTCGCTGAAGCTTTCTTT. The encoded protein is CASSPGGGLAEAFF.

The chain couples TRBV29-1 to TRBJ2-1; 13 bases map to TRBD2. There are 14 residues in the CDR3. The V gene end was trimmed by 6 bases and the J gene end by 8 bases; junction bases not matched to a gene: 7. Germline loops: CDR1 SQVTM, CDR2 ANQGSEA. Here the CDR3 reads CSVDTSGGVDEQFF. The CDR3 DNA follows: TGCAGCGTGGATACTAGCGGGGGGGTTGATGAGCAGTTCTTC.

This clonotype came up a few times. The chain has TRBV6-1 and TRBJ2-7, with TRBD2 matching over 10 bases. CDR3 length equals 15 residues. Germline-derived CDR1 and CDR2 are MNHNS and SASEGT. V lost 2 bases and J lost 3; bases outside the gene matches: 4. This chain's CDR3 is CASSELAGEYYEQYF. CDR3 coding DNA: TGTGCCAGCAGTGAACTAGCGGGAGAATACTACGAGCAGTACTTC.

This clonotype was seen a handful of times. The chain links TRBV20-1 to TRBJ1-2; possible D gene TRBD1, 6 bases. The length of the CDR3 is 13 residues. The V gene's germline CDR1 is DFQATT and CDR2 SNEGSKA (reference sequence). Between the trimmed V and J ends, which lost 1 base and 9 bases, there was a span of 15 bases. In nucleotides, the CDR3 is TGCAGTGCTAGAGGTATCCGGGACACTCGCTACACCTTC. This encodes CSARGIRDTRYTF.

In its sample, this clonotype was seen a few times. The chain has TRBV7-9 and TRBJ2-6; no clear D. Germline CDR1 and CDR2: SEHNR and FQNEAQ (reference sequence). Trimming took off 5 bases at V and 1 base at J, with 6 bases between the two ends. The CDR3 runs 14 residues. CDR3 residues: CASSGKSGANVLTF. In DNA form, the CDR3 reads TGTGCCAGCAGCGGGAAGTCTGGGGCCAACGTCCTGACTTTC.

The J gene is TRBJ2-3, the V gene TRBV11-2, with D hard to call. The CDR3 is 13 amino acids. Trimming took 0 bases from V and 8 from J, leaving 9 bases between them. Germline V gene lookup returns CDR1 SGHAT and CDR2 FQNNGV. CDR3 residues: CASSLEQLTTQYF. The CDR3 region has the DNA TGTGCCAGCAGCTTAGAACAACTGACTACGCAGTATTTT.

Here the CDR3 DNA reads TGTGCCAGCAGCCAAGGCGGGAAAGCAGATACGCAGTATTTT. This encodes CASSQGGKADTQYF. The chain uses TRBV14 and TRBJ2-3, with D possibly being TRBD2 (6 bases). Trimming stripped 1 base from V and 4 bases from J, with 9 bases between. This CDR3 spans 14 amino acids. Germline CDR1 is SGHDN and CDR2 is FVKESK.

V gene TRBV27 combines with J gene TRBJ2-1, with D perhaps TRBD1 (6 bases). The ends were cut back, 5 bases at V and 11 bases at J, with 19 bases in the middle. Germline lookup yields CDR1 MNHEY and CDR2 SMNVEV (reference sequence). CDR3 size: 14 residues. The CDR3 sequence is CASSPPAGATQQFF. The CDR3 DNA sequence: TGTGCCAGCAGTCCCCCGGCAGGGGCGACTCAGCAGTTCTTC.

This clonotype has only a few counts. V usage is TRBV12-3 or TRBV12-4 and J usage is TRBJ2-5, with D uncertain. CDR3 length: 14 residues. Trimming removed 2 bases at V and 1 base at J, with 8 bases between. The CDR3: CASSLMTGQETQYF. Written as DNA, the CDR3 is TGTGCCAGCAGTTTAATGACTGGCCAAGAGACCCAGTACTTC.

For the CDR3, the DNA is TGCAGTGCTAGAGGCCCCGGGACAGCCTATAATCAGCCCCAGCATTTT. Translation gives CSARGPGTAYNQPQHF. V and J are TRBV20-1 and TRBJ1-5; the match to TRBD1 covers 7 bases. The CDR3 is 16 residues long. Trimming removed 1 base from V and 4 bases from J; junction bases left unmatched: 10. CDR1 and CDR2 (germline): DFQATT, SNEGSKA (reference sequence).

In this sample, this clonotype turned up a few times. The chain is built from TRBV5-1 and TRBJ2-1; D remains unclear. V was trimmed by 4 bases and J by 7 bases, leaving 12 bases between them. This CDR3 is built from 13 residues. CDR1 is SGHRS, CDR2 YFSETQ, per germline. The CDR3 DNA reads TGCGCCAGCAGCGCGGTAGCACAGAATGAGCAGTTCTTC. The encoded protein is CASSAVAQNEQFF.

The CDR3 reads CASSWDMGFRNNEQFF. CDR3 DNA: TGCGCCAGCAGCTGGGACATGGGCTTTAGGAACAATGAGCAGTTCTTC. V and J are TRBV5-1 and TRBJ2-1, with D maybe TRBD1 (6 bases). Germline values: CDR1 SGHRS, CDR2 YFSETQ. CDR3 length: 16 amino acids. Trimming cost V 3 bases and J 5 bases, with 18 bases left between them.

The chain carries TRBV6-2 or TRBV6-3 and TRBJ2-1; D could derive from TRBD1 or TRBD2 (6 bases each). The V and J ends lost 2 bases and 6 bases respectively, with 14 bases between them. The germline V gene encodes CDR1 MNHEY and CDR2 SVGEGT. This CDR3 is 15 amino acids long. This CDR3 is CASSYGIGGRNEQFF. CDR3 coding DNA: TGTGCCAGCAGTTACGGGATTGGGGGGCGCAATGAGCAGTTCTTC.

V usage is TRBV9 and J usage is TRBJ2-1; unclear D gene. V lost 0 bases to trimming and J lost 10 bases, with 11 bases between them. The germline CDR1 and CDR2 sequences are SGDLS and YYNGEE. This CDR3 spans 13 amino acids. The DNA for the CDR3 is TGTGCCAGCAGCGTAGCCGCCCTCGGGGAGCAGTTCTTC. This translates into CASSVAALGEQFF.

This clonotype has just one count. This chain links TRBV15 with TRBJ2-7; D is ambiguous. V lost 0 bases and J lost 2, with 8 bases in between. Germline lookup yields CDR1 LNHNV and CDR2 YYDKDF (reference sequence). The CDR3 totals 14 residues. Written as DNA, the CDR3 is TGTGCCACCAGCAGAGATCCGGCCGCCTACGAGCAGTACTTC. It codes for CATSRDPAAYEQYF.

The chain links TRBV9 to TRBJ2-6; D is perhaps TRBD1 (5 bases). The CDR3 loop spans 18 amino acids. Per germline, CDR1 SGDLS and CDR2 YYNGEE. Between the trimmed V and J ends, which lost 3 bases and 0 bases, there was a span of 16 bases. The DNA of the CDR3 is TGTGCCAGCAGCGCGAAACAGGATGCAAGCTCTGGGGCCAACGTCCTGACTTTC. Amino acids: CASSAKQDASSGANVLTF.

The rearrangement links TRBV7-2 to TRBJ2-7, with 8 bases identical to TRBD2. The CDR3 spans 15 residues. The V gene's germline CDR1 is SGHTA and CDR2 FQGNSA. With V trimmed by 3 bases and J by 1 base, 5 bases remained unmatched. The CDR3: CASSFLTSGSYEQYF. CDR3 DNA: TGTGCCAGCAGCTTTCTAACTAGCGGTTCCTACGAGCAGTACTTC.

This clonotype was detected only once. The chain has TRBV2 and TRBJ2-6; tentatively, D is TRBD2 (5 bases). The V and J ends lost 7 bases and 0 bases respectively, with 7 bases between them. Germline lookup yields CDR1 SNHLY and CDR2 FYNNEI. The CDR3 covers 14 residues. This CDR3 is CASTRDSGANVLTF. Here the CDR3 DNA reads TGTGCCAGCACACGGGACTCTGGGGCCAACGTCCTGACTTTC.

The gene calls are TRBV20-1 and TRBJ1-5; possibly TRBD1 for D (6 bases). V was pared by 2 bases and J by 0 bases, with 11 bases between. The CDR3 loop spans 15 amino acids. Looked up from germline, CDR1 is DFQATT and CDR2 is SNEGSKA (reference sequence). The CDR3 region has the DNA TGCAGTGCTAGATGGGGGGCGAGTAGCAATCAGCCCCAGCATTTT. This gives the protein CSARWGASSNQPQHF.

This clonotype occurred a few times. This sequence joins TRBV6-2 or TRBV6-3 and TRBJ1-3; unclear D gene. This CDR3 comprises 13 residues. The germline V and J ends were trimmed by 6 bases and 1 base, with 7 bases remaining between them. Germline values: CDR1 MNHEY, CDR2 SVGEGT. Written as DNA, the CDR3 is TGTGCCAGCAGCACCGAATCTGGAAACACCATATATTTT. Translated, it gives CASSTESGNTIYF.

This clonotype appeared a few times. The chain links TRBV4-3 to TRBJ2-7, with 10 nucleotides matching TRBD2. The V gene's germline CDR1 is LGHNA and CDR2 YSLEER. The junction had 10 bases not matched to a gene; V was cut back by 1 base and J by 7 bases. This CDR3 has 16 residues. The CDR3 is CASSQAASGSSGEQYF. The CDR3 bases are TGCGCCAGCAGCCAAGCGGCTAGCGGGAGTTCCGGAGAGCAGTACTTC.

This clonotype appeared a few times. V gene TRBV2 combines with J gene TRBJ2-1; unclear D gene. The CDR3 covers 12 residues. Trimming pared 6 bases from V and 7 bases from J, leaving 10 bases between. Germline CDR1 and CDR2: SNHLY and FYNNEI. The CDR3 sequence is CASRELGNEQFF. CDR3 nucleotides: TGTGCCAGCAGGGAGCTAGGAAATGAGCAGTTCTTC. Full variable domain (remainder filled in from reference TRBV2 and TRBJ2-1): EPEVTQTPSHQVTQMGQEVILRCVPISNHLYFYWYRQILGQKVEFLVSFYNNEISEKSEIFDDQFSVERPDGSNFTLKIRSTKLEDSAMYFCASRELGNEQFFGPGTRLTVL.

This clonotype was seen repeatedly, ten times or more. CDR3 region: CASSLEKARSNYGYTF. The CDR3 region has the DNA TGTGCCAGCAGCTTAGAGAAGGCCAGATCTAACTATGGCTACACCTTC. The chain is built from TRBV7-9 and TRBJ1-2; unclear D gene. Trimming removed 1 base from V and 0 bases from J, with 12 bases in between. CDR3 length: 16 residues. Per the germline V gene, CDR1 is SEHNR and CDR2 is FQNEAQ (reference sequence).

The table lists this clonotype with a few counts. This sequence joins TRBV15 and TRBJ2-2; D not certain. Germline values: CDR1 LNHNV, CDR2 YYDKDF (reference sequence). This CDR3 comprises 13 residues. V lost 4 bases, J lost 7 bases, and 10 bases lay in between. The CDR3 is CATSTRMGGELFF. The DNA for the CDR3 is TGTGCCACCAGCACGCGGATGGGCGGGGAGCTGTTTTTT. The entire variable domain, with the rest obtained from reference TRBV15 and TRBJ2-2, is as follows: DAMVIQNPRYQVTQFGKPVTLSCSQTLNHNVMYWYQQKSSQAPKLLFHYYDKDFNNEADTPDNFQSRRPNTSFCFLDIRSPGLGDTAMYLCATSTRMGGELFFGEGSRLTVL.

V gene TRBV6-2 or TRBV6-3 combines with J gene TRBJ2-7; D may match TRBD1 or TRBD2 (5 bases each). The CDR3 runs to 12 residues. The germline V gene encodes CDR1 MNHEY and CDR2 SVGEGT. V was shortened by 5 bases and J by 6 bases, with 11 bases between the two germline ends. This chain's CDR3 is CASSDTRGEQYF. As DNA, the CDR3 is TGTGCCAGCAGTGATACTAGGGGCGAGCAGTACTTC.

The rearrangement joins TRBV7-8 to TRBJ2-3; 7 bases align to TRBD2. The CDR3 covers 16 residues. V shed 4 bases, J shed 5 bases, and the junction held 12 bases outside the gene matches. The V gene's germline CDR1 is SGHVS and CDR2 FQNEAQ. Here the CDR3 reads CASSSRDYPSGDTQYF. Written as DNA, the CDR3 is TGTGCCAGCAGCTCCCGGGACTACCCGTCGGGAGATACGCAGTATTTT.

This clonotype was picked up many times. This chain joins TRBV29-1 and TRBJ2-1, with 8 bases aligning to TRBD2. The CDR3 is 16 amino acids. Germline V gene lookup returns CDR1 SQVTM and CDR2 ANQGSEA. After removal of 1 base from V and 2 bases from J, the junction contained 7 bases not matched to a gene. In DNA form, the CDR3 reads TGCAGCGTTGAAGCTGGGCAGCGGGGGACCTACAATGAGCAGTTCTTC. Translated: CSVEAGQRGTYNEQFF.